Shown below are 23 T cell receptor beta chains from a single sample sequenced in a study of T-cell memory formation after mild COVID-19. Via MiXCR, TCRdb re-called the 5' RACE reads, giving one row per CDR3 protein. The data contain 150,000 to 200,000 distinct CDR3 sequences, approximately 15% of them singletons. The material sequenced was PBMCs or a T cell subset sorted from them (not recorded which). These receptor sequences come from an adult woman who had mild COVID-19 (a few samples of this study predate the infection). Cell type and time point are not known.

The CDR3 DNA is TGTGCCAGCAGCCCACCCCGGGGGGCGATGTCCTACGAGCAGTACTTC. Translating it yields CASSPPRGAMSYEQYF. J is TRBJ2-7 and V is TRBV3-1; tentatively, D is TRBD2 (7 bases). The CDR3 extends over 16 amino acids. V lost 4 bases and J 1 base, leaving 17 bases between the germline ends. Germline V gene data show CDR1 as LGHDT and CDR2 as YNNKEL (reference sequence).

In its sample, this clonotype was seen a few times. The chain joins TRBV28 to TRBJ1-5; the match to TRBD1 covers 7 bases. In germline, CDR1 is MDHEN, CDR2 SYDVKM. The junction had 5 bases not matched to a gene; V was cut back by 3 bases and J by 6 bases. The CDR3 has 14 amino acids. CDR3 region: CASSFVTGPQPQHF. Here the CDR3 DNA reads TGTGCCAGCAGTTTTGTGACAGGGCCTCAGCCCCAGCATTTT. Full variable domain (outside the CDR3, taken from reference TRBV28 and TRBJ1-5): DVKVTQSSRYLVKRTGEKVFLECVQDMDHENMFWYRQDPGLGLRLIYFSYDVKMKEKGDIPEGYSVSREKKERFSLILESASTNQTSMYLCASSFVTGPQPQHFGDGTRLSIL.

V usage is TRBV7-6 and J usage is TRBJ2-2; D is ambiguous. Trimming removed 4 bases at V and 0 bases at J, with 15 bases between. Per the germline V gene, CDR1 is SGHVS and CDR2 is FNYEAQ. CDR3 length: 17 residues. CDR3 protein: CASSSDSFLANTGELFF. The CDR3 DNA reads TGTGCCAGCAGCTCAGATTCCTTCCTCGCGAACACCGGGGAGCTGTTTTTT.

This clonotype was detected ten times or more. The gene calls are TRBV12-3 or TRBV12-4 and TRBJ2-1, with unresolved D. CDR3 size: 16 residues. Trimming stripped 3 bases from V and 0 bases from J, with 12 bases between. The CDR3 reads CASSLKVGPSYNEQFF. The CDR3 nucleotides read TGTGCCAGCAGTTTGAAAGTGGGTCCCTCCTACAATGAGCAGTTCTTC.

The chain recombines TRBV6-6 with TRBJ2-7, with unresolved D. V gave up 2 bases and J gave up 2 bases, with 7 bases separating them. The length of the CDR3 is 13 residues. Germline V gives CDR1 MNHNY, CDR2 SVGAGI (reference sequence). Here the CDR3 reads CASSYQTAYEQYF. The DNA of the CDR3 is TGTGCCAGCAGTTACCAAACGGCCTACGAGCAGTACTTC.

The chain recombines TRBV6-5 with TRBJ2-4; D possibly matches TRBD1 or TRBD2 (7 bases each). The V and J ends lost 5 bases and 8 bases respectively, with 19 bases between them. The CDR3 covers 15 residues. Germline lookup yields CDR1 MNHEY and CDR2 SVGAGI. CDR3 DNA sequence: TGTGCCAGCAGTCCCCAGGGGGGGCCGCAGGACATTCAGTACTTC. Translating it yields CASSPQGGPQDIQYF.

This chain links TRBV7-8 with TRBJ2-7, with D possibly matching TRBD2 (5 bases). Germline CDR1 reads SGHVS; CDR2 reads FQNEAQ. The CDR3 runs 16 residues. V gave up 2 bases and J gave up 1 base, with 15 bases separating them. CDR3 loop: CASSLRVGEMSYEQYF. The CDR3 coding sequence is TGTGCCAGCAGCTTAAGGGTCGGGGAAATGTCCTACGAGCAGTACTTC.

The V call is TRBV7-9, the J call TRBJ2-1; 12 bases align to TRBD1. Trimming removed 3 bases from V and 7 bases from J; junction bases left unmatched: 4. Per germline, CDR1 SEHNR and CDR2 FQNEAQ (reference sequence). CDR3 length: 15 amino acids. CDR3: CASSLGQGAWNEQFF. Here the CDR3 DNA reads TGTGCCAGCAGCTTGGGACAGGGGGCTTGGAATGAGCAGTTCTTC.

This rearrangement joins TRBV3-1 to TRBJ2-7; no clear D gene. CDR1 LGHDT and CDR2 YNNKEL come from the germline V gene (reference sequence). V was cut by 1 base and J by 3 bases, with 13 bases left in between. This CDR3 region has 15 residues. The CDR3 sequence is CASSQAPLADYEQYF. In DNA, the CDR3 is TGTGCCAGCAGCCAAGCCCCCCTTGCGGACTACGAGCAGTACTTC.

The rearrangement uses TRBV6-5 and TRBJ2-1, with a weak D call TRBD2 (5 bases). Germline CDR1 MNHEY, CDR2 SVGAGI. CDR3 size: 15 residues. V was trimmed by 6 bases and J by 5 bases, leaving 17 bases between them. CDR3 loop: CASSKAVEANNEQFF. The CDR3 DNA reads TGTGCCAGCAGCAAAGCGGTTGAGGCCAACAATGAGCAGTTCTTC.

This sequence joins TRBV5-1 and TRBJ2-5, with 16 bases that match TRBD2. V dropped 4 bases and J dropped 4; count of bases not matched to a gene: 10. The CDR3 covers 18 residues. CDR1 is SGHRS, CDR2 YFSETQ, per germline. The DNA for the CDR3 is TGCGCCAGCAGCCGAACCGGGACTAGCGGGAGGGCCCGAGAGACCCAGTACTTC. Its translation: CASSRTGTSGRARETQYF.

In its sample, this clonotype was seen a few times. The CDR3 sequence: CASSLEGRTSLSTDTQYF. The CDR3 DNA sequence: TGTGCCAGCAGCCTAGAGGGTAGAACTAGCCTAAGCACAGATACGCAGTATTTT. The gene calls are TRBV4-2 and TRBJ2-3, with D maybe TRBD2 (6 bases). The CDR3 extends over 18 amino acids. The V gene lost 4 bases and the J gene lost 0 bases, with 20 bases spanning the gap. Germline V gives CDR1 LGHNA, CDR2 YNFKEQ.

V usage is TRBV27 and J usage is TRBJ2-5; D not certain. Germline V lookup: CDR1 MNHEY, CDR2 SMNVEV (reference sequence). The CDR3 totals 14 residues. The V gene lost 6 bases and the J gene lost 4 bases, with 15 bases spanning the gap. As DNA, the CDR3 is TGTGCCAGCAGCCGCCAGACCGACGGAGAGACCCAGTACTTC. This encodes CASSRQTDGETQYF.

With regard to this clonotype: One end of the junction varies from germline; a read error may be responsible. The V call is TRBV29-1, the J call TRBJ2-1; possible D gene TRBD2, 7 bases. The V gene's germline CDR1 is SQVTM and CDR2 ANQGSEA. The CDR3 sequence is 15 residues long. The CDR3 bases are TGCATCGTTGGTCCCGGGGGGCAATCCTACAATGAGCAGTTCTTC. This translates into CIVGPGGQSYNEQFF.

This clonotype was recorded at least ten times. The chain links TRBV29-1 to TRBJ2-7; D ambiguous. The CDR3 spans 11 residues. Germline V gene lookup returns CDR1 SQVTM and CDR2 ANQGSEA. With 5 bases removed from V and 2 bases from J, the gap between germline ends came to 7 bases. This chain's CDR3 is CSVSDAYEQYF. CDR3 bases: TGCAGCGTTTCCGACGCCTACGAGCAGTACTTC.

CDR3 protein: CASSLATGGAPDGYTF. The CDR3 DNA is TGTGCCAGCAGCTTGGCCACAGGGGGCGCCCCGGATGGCTACACCTTC. The rearrangement uses TRBV7-9 and TRBJ1-2; the match to TRBD1 covers 9 bases. Germline trimming cut 3 bases from V and 6 bases from J; bases unmatched to any gene: 11. Germline values: CDR1 SEHNR, CDR2 FQNEAQ (reference sequence). The CDR3 spans 16 residues.

This clonotype turned up a few times. The CDR3 spells CATSRGKGTGNTIYF. The CDR3 DNA sequence: TGTGCCACCAGCAGAGGAAAAGGGACTGGAAACACCATATATTTT. The V call is TRBV15, the J call TRBJ1-3, with unresolved D. The CDR3 runs 15 residues. Germline CDR1 and CDR2: LNHNV and YYDKDF (reference sequence). V lost 1 base, J lost 2 bases, and 9 bases lay in between.

The chain uses TRBV24-1 and TRBJ2-3; no clear D. The V gene lost 3 bases and the J gene lost 2 bases, with 2 bases spanning the gap. CDR1 KGHDR and CDR2 SFDVKD come from the germline V gene. CDR3 length: 12 amino acids. The CDR3 bases are TGTGCCACCAGTGATAACACAGATACGCAGTATTTT. Protein sequence: CATSDNTDTQYF.

This clonotype came up a few times. DNA of the CDR3: TGCGCCAGCAGCTTGGAAACTGCGGGGGGGATGGAGACCCAGTACTTC. Its protein is CASSLETAGGMETQYF. This chain connects TRBV5-1 to TRBJ2-5, with TRBD2 matching over 9 bases. The J segment lost 5 bases and the V segment lost 0 bases, leaving 8 bases of the junction unmatched. Germline V gives CDR1 SGHRS, CDR2 YFSETQ. There are 16 residues in the CDR3.

The V and J genes are TRBV12-3 or TRBV12-4 and TRBJ1-1; D is unclear. CDR3 length: 13 residues. V lost 5 bases to trimming and J lost 1 base, with 8 bases between them. The CDR3 protein is CASSPRWNTEAFF. The CDR3 DNA follows: TGTGCCAGCAGTCCTAGGTGGAACACTGAAGCTTTCTTT.

This clonotype has more than one count but fewer than ten. CDR3 residues: CATSRDSWTGHTGELFF. The CDR3, as DNA: TGTGCCACCAGCAGAGATTCTTGGACAGGGCACACCGGGGAGCTGTTTTTT. The rearrangement uses TRBV15 and TRBJ2-2; 8 bases map to TRBD1. The CDR3 contains 17 residues. The germline CDR1 and CDR2 sequences are LNHNV and YYDKDF (reference sequence). V lost 0 bases, J lost 3 bases, and 6 bases stayed unmatched.

This clonotype came up a few times. The gene calls are TRBV29-1 and TRBJ1-3; TRBD1 matches at 9 bases. The CDR3 sequence is 15 residues long. Germline-derived CDR1 and CDR2 are SQVTM and ANQGSEA. Losses at the gene ends were 4 bases for V and 0 bases for J; bases not matched to a gene: 4. This CDR3 reads CSVAQQGASGNTIYF. DNA for the CDR3: TGCAGCGTTGCCCAACAGGGGGCCTCTGGAAACACCATATATTTT.

The chain has TRBV25-1 and TRBJ2-1; TRBD2 matches at 12 bases. There are 17 residues in the CDR3. Per germline, CDR1 MGHDK and CDR2 SYGVNS. The junction had 5 bases not matched to a gene; V was cut back by 1 base and J by 4 bases. CDR3 DNA: TGTGCCAGCAGTGAATCCCCACTAGCGGGAGGTTACAATGAGCAGTTCTTC. Encoded protein: CASSESPLAGGYNEQFF.